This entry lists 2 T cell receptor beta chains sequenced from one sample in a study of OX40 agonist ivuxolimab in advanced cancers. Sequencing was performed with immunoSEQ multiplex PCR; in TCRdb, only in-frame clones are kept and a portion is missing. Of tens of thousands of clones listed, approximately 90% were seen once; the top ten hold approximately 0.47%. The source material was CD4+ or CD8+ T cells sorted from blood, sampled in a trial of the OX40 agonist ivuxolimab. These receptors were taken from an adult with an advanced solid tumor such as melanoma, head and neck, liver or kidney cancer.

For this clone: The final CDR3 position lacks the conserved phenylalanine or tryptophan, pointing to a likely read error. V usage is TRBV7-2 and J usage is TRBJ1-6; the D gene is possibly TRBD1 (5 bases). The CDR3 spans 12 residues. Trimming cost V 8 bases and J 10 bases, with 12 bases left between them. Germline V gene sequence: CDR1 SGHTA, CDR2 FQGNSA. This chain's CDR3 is CASGPGLSPLHL. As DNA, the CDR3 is TGTGCCAGCGGACCAGGGTTGTCACCCCTCCACCTT.

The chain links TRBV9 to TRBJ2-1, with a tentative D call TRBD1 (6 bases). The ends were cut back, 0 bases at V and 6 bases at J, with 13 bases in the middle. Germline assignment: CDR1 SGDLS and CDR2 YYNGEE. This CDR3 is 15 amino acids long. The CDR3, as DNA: TGTGCCAGCAGCGTAGACTGGGGGCCGGGCAATGAGCAGTTCTTC. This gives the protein CASSVDWGPGNEQFF.